This TCR beta chain was sequenced for a study of technical replicates of blood from several donors. CDR1 and CDR2 from the germline V gene are SGHDT and YYEEEE. J was trimmed by 4 bases and V by 7 bases; bases with no gene match: 4. The CDR3 spans 15 residues. Sequencing used immunoSEQ multiplex PCR; TCRdb keeps in-frame clones, though not all of them. The data hold about 84,000 clones, with roughly 93% observed a single time. The sequence was collected from a human donor in good health. This chain uses TRBV5-6 with TRBJ2-2; 13 bases line up with TRBD2. Input material: T cells isolated from PBMCs. The CDR3 DNA follows: TGTGCCAGCTGGACTAGCGGGGGTTTCACCGGGGAGCTGTTTTTT. It encodes CASWTSGGFTGELFF.